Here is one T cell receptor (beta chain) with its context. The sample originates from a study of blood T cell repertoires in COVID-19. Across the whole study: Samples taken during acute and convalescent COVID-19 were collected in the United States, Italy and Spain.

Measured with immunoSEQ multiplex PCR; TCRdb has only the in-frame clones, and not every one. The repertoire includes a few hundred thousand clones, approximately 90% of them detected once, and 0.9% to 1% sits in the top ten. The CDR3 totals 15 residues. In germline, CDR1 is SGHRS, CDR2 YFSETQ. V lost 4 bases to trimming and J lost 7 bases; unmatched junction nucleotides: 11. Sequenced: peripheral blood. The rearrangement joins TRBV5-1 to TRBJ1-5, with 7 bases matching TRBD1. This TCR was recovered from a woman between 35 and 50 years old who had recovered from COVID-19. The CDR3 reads CASSPETGPNQPQHF. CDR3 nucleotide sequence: TGCGCCAGCAGCCCGGAGACAGGGCCGAACCAGCCCCAGCATTTT. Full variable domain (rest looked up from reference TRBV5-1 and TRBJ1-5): KAGVTQTPRYLIKTRGQQVTLSCSPISGHRSVSWYQQTPGQGLQFLFEYFSETQRNKGNFPGRFSGRQFSNSRSEMNVSTLELGDSALYLCASSPETGPNQPQHFGDGTRLSIL.